The 14 T cell receptor beta chains given below trace back to one sample, sequenced in a study of T-cell memory formation after mild COVID-19. MiXCR, applied by TCRdb to the 5' RACE reads, yields one record per CDR3 protein. The sample includes around 320,000 distinct CDR3 sequences, just under 20% seen only once; the top ten take roughly 20%. The sample comprised PBMCs or a T cell subset sorted from them (not recorded which). These receptors all stem from a man younger than 35 who had mild COVID-19 (a few samples of this study predate the infection). Cell type and time point are not known.

This chain connects TRBV5-4 to TRBJ1-1; D gene uncertain. Trimming stripped 7 bases from V and 1 base from J, with 5 bases between. CDR3 length equals 11 residues. Germline CDR1 SGHNT, CDR2 YYREEE (reference sequence). The CDR3 DNA follows: TGTGCCAGCGGTGAGAACACTGAAGCTTTCTTT. It encodes CASGENTEAFF.

The CDR3 DNA reads TGTGCCAGCAGGGGGGGACAGTTGGGCAATCAGCCCCAGCATTTT. Residues: CASRGGQLGNQPQHF. This chain uses TRBV12-3 or TRBV12-4 with TRBJ1-5, with 7 positions matching TRBD1. J was trimmed by 2 bases and V by 6 bases; bases with no gene match: 7. The CDR3 extends over 15 amino acids.

The V and J genes are TRBV6-6 and TRBJ1-1; D remains unclear. Germline-derived CDR1 and CDR2 are MNHNY and SVGAGI (reference sequence). Trimming removed 8 bases from V and 10 bases from J, with 14 bases in between. The CDR3 loop spans 11 amino acids. CDR3 amino acids: CASRNPSLAFF. The CDR3 DNA follows: TGTGCCAGCCGCAACCCGTCTCTAGCTTTCTTT.

The chain links TRBV6-2 or TRBV6-3 to TRBJ2-4, with 10 bases aligning to TRBD1. The germline V gene encodes CDR1 MNHEY and CDR2 SVGEGT. The CDR3 totals 18 residues. The V segment lost 7 bases and the J segment 0 bases; nucleotides outside the gene matches: 12. CDR3 residues: CASKMGQGSFIAKNIQYF. The CDR3 DNA is TGTGCCAGCAAGATGGGACAGGGGTCCTTTATAGCCAAAAACATTCAGTACTTC.

As for this clonotype: This may arise from a read error, as a much more abundant clone is one base away. The genes are TRBV6-2 or TRBV6-3 and TRBJ2-7; D unresolved. V shed 11 bases and J shed 9 bases, with 11 bases lying between them. CDR1 and CDR2 (germline): MNHEY, SVGEGT. This CDR3 comprises 9 residues. The CDR3 protein is CACTPTQYV. The DNA of the CDR3 is TGTGCCTGCACGCCGACGCAGTACGTC.

This clonotype was counted ten times or more. V usage is TRBV27 and J usage is TRBJ2-1; a weak D match, TRBD2 (6 bases). Trimming left V 3 bases short and J 10 bases short, with 16 bases between. The germline V gene has CDR1 MNHEY and CDR2 SMNVEV (reference sequence). The CDR3 spans 14 residues. In DNA form, the CDR3 reads TGTGCCAGCAGTTTGGAGGGGCGCGCAGGCGAGCAGTTCTTC. It yields the protein CASSLEGRAGEQFF.

V is TRBV19 and J is TRBJ1-5, with D maybe TRBD1 (6 bases). The V end lost 4 bases, the J end lost 4 bases, and 20 bases lay between the germline ends. CDR1 and CDR2 (germline): LNHDA, SQIVND (reference sequence). The CDR3 runs to 17 residues. The CDR3 sequence is CASSRGGFGRTNQPQHF. CDR3 sequence (DNA): TGTGCCAGTAGTAGAGGGGGATTCGGACGGACGAATCAGCCCCAGCATTTT. Full variable domain (missing parts from reference TRBV19 and TRBJ1-5): DGGITQSPKYLFRKEGQNVTLSCEQNLNHDAMYWYRQDPGQGLRLIYYSQIVNDFQKGDIAEGYSVSREKKESFPLTVTSAQKNPTAFYLCASSRGGFGRTNQPQHFGDGTRLSIL.

This clonotype showed up many times. The chain employs TRBV6-5 and TRBJ1-1; D is possibly TRBD1 (5 bases). CDR3 length equals 15 residues. V lost 6 bases, J lost 2 bases, and 16 bases lay in between. Germline lookup yields CDR1 MNHEY and CDR2 SVGAGI. The DNA for the CDR3 is TGTGCCAGCAGCTATCGGAGTCAGGGTAACACTGAAGCTTTCTTT. Translating it yields CASSYRSQGNTEAFF.

This clonotype was detected a few times. V and J are TRBV24-1 and TRBJ2-1; 8 nucleotides agree with TRBD1. Germline V gives CDR1 KGHDR, CDR2 SFDVKD. This CDR3 spans 15 amino acids. The trim removed 9 bases at V and 6 bases at J, leaving 12 bases unmatched. CDR3 loop: CATSKGGQGGNEQFF. The CDR3 DNA sequence: TGTGCCACCTCTAAGGGCGGACAGGGCGGCAATGAGCAGTTCTTC.

The chain carries TRBV7-2 and TRBJ1-2, with a weak D call TRBD1 (6 bases). CDR1 is SGHTA and CDR2 is FQGNSA in the germline V gene. Trimming shortened V by 5 bases and J by 4 bases, and 17 bases separated the two germline ends. The CDR3 spans 15 residues. CDR3 sequence reads: CASSLQGTASYGYTF. The CDR3 bases are TGTGCCAGCAGCCTACAGGGAACCGCTTCCTATGGCTACACCTTC.

There are a few counts of this clonotype. The rearrangement joins TRBV11-2 to TRBJ2-3; D might be TRBD2 (5 bases). CDR1 is SGHAT and CDR2 is FQNNGV in the germline V gene. The CDR3 loop spans 15 amino acids. Trimming stripped 3 bases from V and 2 bases from J, with 12 bases between. The CDR3 nucleotides read TGTGCCAGCAGCTTCCACGTCGGGGACACAGATACGCAGTATTTT. Its protein product is CASSFHVGDTDTQYF.

The chain joins TRBV5-4 to TRBJ2-1; 8 bases are a match to TRBD1. J was trimmed by 1 base and V by 4 bases; bases with no gene match: 1. There are 14 residues in the CDR3. CDR1 is SGHNT, CDR2 YYREEE, per germline (reference sequence). The DNA of the CDR3 is TGTGCCAGCAGCGACAGGGGATCCTACAATGAGCAGTTCTTC. Its protein product is CASSDRGSYNEQFF.

This clonotype has a handful of counts. The gene calls are TRBV7-9 and TRBJ2-3; 11 bases are shared with TRBD1. CDR3 size: 17 residues. Looked up from germline, CDR1 is SEHNR and CDR2 is FQNEAQ (reference sequence). The trim removed 5 bases at V and 4 bases at J, leaving 11 bases unmatched. As DNA, the CDR3 is TGTGCCAGCAGCGTCCAGCCAGGACAGGGGGCCGCAGATACGCAGTATTTT. Amino acid sequence: CASSVQPGQGAADTQYF.

The genes are TRBV5-6 and TRBJ1-2, with 9 bases that match TRBD1. Trimming cost V 4 bases and J 6 bases; bases outside gene matches: 7. Germline V gene data show CDR1 as SGHDT and CDR2 as YYEEEE. This CDR3 contains 14 residues. CDR3 sequence (DNA): TGTGCCAGCAGCGTGGGGACAGGGTCCAATGGCTACACCTTC. Encoded protein: CASSVGTGSNGYTF.